This T cell receptor beta chain was identified during a study of CD8 T cells in Susac syndrome. When the RNA was reverse transcribed, random hexamers were used with an input of about 0.45 to 1 ug. Multiplex PCR with immunoSEQ amplified the TCR beta CDR3 across 54 Vbeta and 13 Jbeta. One entry per CDR3 protein, called by TCRdb with MiXCR from the immunoSEQ multiplex PCR reads. The sample carries almost 450,000 distinct CDR3 sequences, approximately 89% recorded once. TCR beta from blood CD8+ and CD4+ T cells was sequenced. Relapsing-remitting disease, either stable or active, was present in the multiple sclerosis controls, who were treatment-naive patients. CDR1 and CDR2 from the germline V gene are MGHRA and YSYEKL. With 0 bases removed from V and 4 bases from J, the gap between germline ends came to 10 bases. This CDR3 is built from 15 residues.

The sequence derives from a human donor with multiple sclerosis. The sequenced sample consisted of CD8+ T cells from PBMCs. V gene TRBV4-1 combines with J gene TRBJ1-5; no reliable D call. The CDR3 loop reads CASSQEWNDNQPQHF. The CDR3 region has the DNA TGCGCCAGCAGCCAAGAATGGAATGATAATCAGCCCCAGCATTTT.